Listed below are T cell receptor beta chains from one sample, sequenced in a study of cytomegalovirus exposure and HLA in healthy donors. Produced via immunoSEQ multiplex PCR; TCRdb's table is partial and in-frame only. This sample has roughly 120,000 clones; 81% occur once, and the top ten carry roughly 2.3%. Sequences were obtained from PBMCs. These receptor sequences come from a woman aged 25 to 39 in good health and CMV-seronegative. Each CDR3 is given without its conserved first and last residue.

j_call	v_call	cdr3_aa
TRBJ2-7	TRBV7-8	ASSLVGTSGRPQY
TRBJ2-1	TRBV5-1	ASRLESYNEQF
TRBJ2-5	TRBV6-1	ASSLGGNPETQY
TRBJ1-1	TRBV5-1	ASSLGGGTTEAF
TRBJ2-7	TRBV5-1	ASSRDRMYEQY
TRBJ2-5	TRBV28	ASRQGGQGQETQY
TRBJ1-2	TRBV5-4	ASSFGTAFYGYT
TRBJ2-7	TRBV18	ASSPRGSERERGEQY
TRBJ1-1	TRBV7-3	ASSLRGVAEAF
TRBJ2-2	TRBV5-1	ASSSGYMDTGELF
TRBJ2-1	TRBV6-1	ASRLAGGETEQF
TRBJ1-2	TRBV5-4	ASSLEGQGTRGYT
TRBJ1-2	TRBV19	ATYPTGTIGDRGYT
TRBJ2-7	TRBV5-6	ASRRGGRSYEQY
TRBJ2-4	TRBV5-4	ASSLTSGSNIQY
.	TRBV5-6	ASSSAGGAYEQY
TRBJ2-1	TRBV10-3	AISRDTDNEQF
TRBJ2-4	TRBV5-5	ASSFLDSGGNIQY